Described below is a single T cell receptor (beta chain) sequence and its context. No antigen is known for it. Healthy Caucasians were all of the donors. Germline V gene lookup returns CDR1 MDHEN and CDR2 SYDVKM. This CDR3 has 15 residues. V lost 5 bases and J 1 base, leaving 13 bases between the germline ends. TCRdb reprocessed the 5' RACE reads with MiXCR, giving one entry per CDR3 protein. The sample includes more than 400,000 distinct CDR3 sequences, over 12% of them seen just once. This sample is part of a study of identical twins. Study results and limitations: Excess twin sharing in beta out-of-frame sequences was weaker. Within cord blood, abundant beta clonotypes carried fewer insertions, but memory repertoires showed no such trend.

The data were also submitted as part of a second study, on yellow fever vaccine responses in identical twins. That paper notes: Twins' vaccine T cell response reportedly seemed partly convergent, partly personalized.

Sequencing was carried out using CD4+ T cells sorted from blood. This chain joins TRBV28 and TRBJ2-3; either TRBD1 or TRBD2 may supply D (6 bases each). This TCR derives from a woman between 18 and 30 years old in good health. The CDR3 spells CASSPRGRRTDTQYF. The DNA of the CDR3 is TGTGCCAGCAGTCCCCGGGGGCGGCGCACAGATACGCAGTATTTT. Based on the CDR3 plus reference TRBV28 and TRBJ2-3, the full variable domain is DVKVTQSSRYLVKRTGEKVFLECVQDMDHENMFWYRQDPGLGLRLIYFSYDVKMKEKGDIPEGYSVSREKKERFSLILESASTNQTSMYLCASSPRGRRTDTQYFGPGTRLTVL.